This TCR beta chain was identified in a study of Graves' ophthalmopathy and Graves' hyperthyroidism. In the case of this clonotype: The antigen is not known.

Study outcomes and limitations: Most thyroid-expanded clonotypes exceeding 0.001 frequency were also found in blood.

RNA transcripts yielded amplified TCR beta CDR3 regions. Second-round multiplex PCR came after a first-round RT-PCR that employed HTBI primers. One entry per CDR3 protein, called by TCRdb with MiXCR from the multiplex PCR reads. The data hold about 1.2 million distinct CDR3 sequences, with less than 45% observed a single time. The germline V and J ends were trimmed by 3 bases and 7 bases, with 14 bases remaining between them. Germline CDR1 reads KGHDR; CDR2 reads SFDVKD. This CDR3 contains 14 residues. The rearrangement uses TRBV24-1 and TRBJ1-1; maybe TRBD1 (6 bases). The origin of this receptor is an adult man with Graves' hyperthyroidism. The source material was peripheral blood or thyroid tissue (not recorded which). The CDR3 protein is CATSDQDSTNEAFF. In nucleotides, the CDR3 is TGTGCCACCAGTGATCAGGACAGTACAAATGAAGCTTTCTTT.